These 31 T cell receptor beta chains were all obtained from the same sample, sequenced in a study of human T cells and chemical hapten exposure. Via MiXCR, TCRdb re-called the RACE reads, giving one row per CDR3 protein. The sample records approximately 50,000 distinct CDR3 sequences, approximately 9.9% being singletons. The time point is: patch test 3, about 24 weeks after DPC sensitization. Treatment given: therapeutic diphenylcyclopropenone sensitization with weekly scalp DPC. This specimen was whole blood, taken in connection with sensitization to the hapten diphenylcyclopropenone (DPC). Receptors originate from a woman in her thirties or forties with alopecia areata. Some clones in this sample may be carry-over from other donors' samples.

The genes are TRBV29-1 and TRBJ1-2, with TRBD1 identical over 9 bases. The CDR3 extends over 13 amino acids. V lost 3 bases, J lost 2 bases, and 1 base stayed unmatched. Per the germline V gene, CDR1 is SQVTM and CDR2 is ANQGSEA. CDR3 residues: CSVDGQGNYGYTF. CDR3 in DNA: TGCAGCGTTGACGGACAGGGGAACTATGGCTACACCTTC.

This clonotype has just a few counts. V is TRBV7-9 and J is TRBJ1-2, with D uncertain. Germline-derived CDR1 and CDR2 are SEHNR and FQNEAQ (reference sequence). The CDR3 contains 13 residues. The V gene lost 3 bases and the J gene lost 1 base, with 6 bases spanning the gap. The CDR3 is CASSFEYNYGYTF. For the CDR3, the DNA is TGTGCCAGCAGCTTTGAGTATAACTATGGCTACACCTTC.

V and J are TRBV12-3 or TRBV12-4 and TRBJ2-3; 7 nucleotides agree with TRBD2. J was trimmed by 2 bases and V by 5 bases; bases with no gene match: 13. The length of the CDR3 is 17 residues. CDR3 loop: CASSPGVGAGLTDTQYF. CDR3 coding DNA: TGTGCCAGCAGTCCGGGCGTCGGAGCGGGGCTCACAGATACGCAGTATTTT.

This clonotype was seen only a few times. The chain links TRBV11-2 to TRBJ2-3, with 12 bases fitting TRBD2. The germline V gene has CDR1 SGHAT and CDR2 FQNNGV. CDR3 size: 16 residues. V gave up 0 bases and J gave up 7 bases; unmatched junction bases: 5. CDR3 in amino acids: CASSLEASGGEYTQYF. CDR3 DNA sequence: TGTGCCAGCAGCTTAGAGGCTAGCGGGGGGGAATATACGCAGTATTTT.

This chain's CDR3 is CAWSRTGGPDEQYF. DNA for the CDR3: TGTGCCTGGAGCAGGACGGGGGGGCCTGACGAGCAGTACTTC. The rearrangement joins TRBV30 to TRBJ2-7, with TRBD2 matching over 8 bases. V trimming: 3 bases; J trimming: 5 bases; junction bases outside the gene matches: 9. The CDR3 loop spans 14 amino acids. The germline V gene encodes CDR1 GTSNPN and CDR2 SVGIG (reference sequence).

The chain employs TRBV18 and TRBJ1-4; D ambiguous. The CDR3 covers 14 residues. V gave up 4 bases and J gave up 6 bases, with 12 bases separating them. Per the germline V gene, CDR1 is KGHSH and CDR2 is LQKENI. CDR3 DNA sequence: TGTGCCAGCTCACGGTCACAGTCCGATGAAAAACTGTTTTTT. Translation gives CASSRSQSDEKLFF.

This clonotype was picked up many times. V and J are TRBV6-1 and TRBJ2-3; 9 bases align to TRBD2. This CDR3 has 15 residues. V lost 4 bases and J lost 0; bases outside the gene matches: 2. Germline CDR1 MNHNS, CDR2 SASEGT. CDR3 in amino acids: CASSALAGSTDTQYF. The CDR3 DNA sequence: TGTGCCAGCAGTGCCCTAGCGGGGAGCACAGATACGCAGTATTTT.

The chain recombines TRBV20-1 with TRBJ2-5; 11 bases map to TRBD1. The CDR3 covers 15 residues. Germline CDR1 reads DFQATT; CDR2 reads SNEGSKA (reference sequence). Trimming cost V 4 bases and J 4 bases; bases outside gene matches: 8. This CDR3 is CSATRSGTGGETQYF. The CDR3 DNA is TGCAGTGCTACCCGATCCGGGACAGGGGGAGAGACCCAGTACTTC.

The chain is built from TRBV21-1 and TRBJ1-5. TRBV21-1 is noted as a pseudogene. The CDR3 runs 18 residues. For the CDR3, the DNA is TGTGCCAGCAGCAAAAGGGAGTATACGGGTCGATCCATGGGGCCCCAGCATTTT. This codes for CASSKREYTGRSMGPQHF.

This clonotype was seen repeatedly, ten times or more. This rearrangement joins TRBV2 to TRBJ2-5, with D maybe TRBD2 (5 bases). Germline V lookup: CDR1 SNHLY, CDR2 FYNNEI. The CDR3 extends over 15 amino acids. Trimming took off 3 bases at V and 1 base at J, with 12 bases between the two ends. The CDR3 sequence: CASSETPGTQETQYF. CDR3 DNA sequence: TGTGCCAGCAGTGAGACACCGGGAACCCAAGAGACCCAGTACTTC.

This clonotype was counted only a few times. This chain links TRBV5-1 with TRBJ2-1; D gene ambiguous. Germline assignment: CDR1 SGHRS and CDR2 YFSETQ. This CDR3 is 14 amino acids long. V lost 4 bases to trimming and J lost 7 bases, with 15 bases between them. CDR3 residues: CASSRDSLINEQFF. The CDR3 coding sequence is TGCGCCAGCAGCCGAGATAGCTTAATAAATGAGCAGTTCTTC.

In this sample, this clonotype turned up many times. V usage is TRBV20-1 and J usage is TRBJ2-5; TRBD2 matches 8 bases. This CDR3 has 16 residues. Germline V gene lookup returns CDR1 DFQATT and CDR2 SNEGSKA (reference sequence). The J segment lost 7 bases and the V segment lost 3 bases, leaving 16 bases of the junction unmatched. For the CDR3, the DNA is TGCAGTGCTAGCCCCGCGTTTACTAGCGGCCCGTGGACCCAGTACTTC. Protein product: CSASPAFTSGPWTQYF.

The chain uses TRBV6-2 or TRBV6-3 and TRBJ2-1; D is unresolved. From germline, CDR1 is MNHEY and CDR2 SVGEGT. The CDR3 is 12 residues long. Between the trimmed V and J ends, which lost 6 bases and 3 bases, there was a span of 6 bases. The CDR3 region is CASRDLYNEQFF. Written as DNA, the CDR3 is TGTGCCAGCAGGGACCTCTACAATGAGCAGTTCTTC.

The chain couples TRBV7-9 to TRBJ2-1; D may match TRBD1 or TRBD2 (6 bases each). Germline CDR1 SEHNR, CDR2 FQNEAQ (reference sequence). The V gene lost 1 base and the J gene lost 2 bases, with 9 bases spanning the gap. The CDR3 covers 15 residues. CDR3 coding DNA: TGTGCCAGCAGCTTAGTGGAGGGGGCCTACAATGAGCAGTTCTTC. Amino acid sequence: CASSLVEGAYNEQFF. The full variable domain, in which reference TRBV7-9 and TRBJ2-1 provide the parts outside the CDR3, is DTGVSQNPRHKITKRGQNVTFRCDPISEHNRLYWYRQTLGQGPEFLTYFQNEAQLEKSRLLSDRFSAERPKGSFSTLEIQRTEQGDSAMYLCASSLVEGAYNEQFFGPGTRLTVL.

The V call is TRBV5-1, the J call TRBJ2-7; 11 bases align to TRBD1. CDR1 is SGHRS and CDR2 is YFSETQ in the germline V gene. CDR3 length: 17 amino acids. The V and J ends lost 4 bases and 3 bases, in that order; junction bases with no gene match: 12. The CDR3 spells CASSGTGTGGGSYEQYF. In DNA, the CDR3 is TGCGCCAGCAGCGGAACCGGGACAGGGGGAGGGAGCTACGAGCAGTACTTC.

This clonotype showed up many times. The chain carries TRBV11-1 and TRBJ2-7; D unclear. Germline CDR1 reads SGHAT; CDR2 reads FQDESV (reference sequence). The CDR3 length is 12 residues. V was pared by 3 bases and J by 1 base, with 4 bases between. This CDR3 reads CASSLGSYEQYF. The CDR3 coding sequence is TGTGCCAGCAGCTTGGGGTCCTACGAGCAGTACTTC.

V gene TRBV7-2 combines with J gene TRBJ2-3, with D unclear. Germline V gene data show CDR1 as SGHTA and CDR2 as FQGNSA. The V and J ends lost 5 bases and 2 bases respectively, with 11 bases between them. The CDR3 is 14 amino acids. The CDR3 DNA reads TGTGCCAGCAGCCCATTATTCCACACAGATACGCAGTATTTT. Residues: CASSPLFHTDTQYF.

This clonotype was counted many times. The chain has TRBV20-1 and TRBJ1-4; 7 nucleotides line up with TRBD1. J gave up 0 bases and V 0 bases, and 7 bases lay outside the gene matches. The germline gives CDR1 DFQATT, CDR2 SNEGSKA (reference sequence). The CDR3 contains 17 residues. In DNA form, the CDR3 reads TGCAGTGCTAGAGATCGAAGACAGGGCCCAACTAATGAAAAACTGTTTTTT. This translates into CSARDRRQGPTNEKLFF.

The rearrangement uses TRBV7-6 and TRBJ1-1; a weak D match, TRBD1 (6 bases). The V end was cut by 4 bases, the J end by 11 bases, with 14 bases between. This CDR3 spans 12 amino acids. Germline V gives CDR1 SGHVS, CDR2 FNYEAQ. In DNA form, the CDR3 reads TGTGCCAGCAGCTCAGACAGGATTTGGGCTTTCTTT. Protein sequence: CASSSDRIWAFF. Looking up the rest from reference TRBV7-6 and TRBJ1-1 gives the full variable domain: GAGVSQSPRYKVTKRGQDVALRCDPISGHVSLYWYRQALGQGPEFLTYFNYEAQQDKSGLPNDRFSAERPEGSISTLTIQRTEQRDSAMYRCASSSDRIWAFFGQGTRLTVV.

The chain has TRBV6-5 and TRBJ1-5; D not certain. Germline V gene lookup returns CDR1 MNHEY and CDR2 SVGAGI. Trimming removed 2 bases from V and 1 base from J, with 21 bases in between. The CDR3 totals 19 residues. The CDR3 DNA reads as TGTGCCAGCAGTTACAAGCCGGCTGGCCCCCTTATAAGCAATCAGCCCCAGCATTTT. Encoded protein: CASSYKPAGPLISNQPQHF.

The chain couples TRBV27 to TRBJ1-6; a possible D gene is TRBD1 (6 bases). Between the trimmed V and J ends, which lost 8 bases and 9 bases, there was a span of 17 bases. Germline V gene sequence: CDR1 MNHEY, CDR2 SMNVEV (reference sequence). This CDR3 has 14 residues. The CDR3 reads CASLPTGPSSPLHF. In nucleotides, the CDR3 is TGTGCCAGCCTCCCCACAGGGCCCTCTTCACCCCTCCACTTT.

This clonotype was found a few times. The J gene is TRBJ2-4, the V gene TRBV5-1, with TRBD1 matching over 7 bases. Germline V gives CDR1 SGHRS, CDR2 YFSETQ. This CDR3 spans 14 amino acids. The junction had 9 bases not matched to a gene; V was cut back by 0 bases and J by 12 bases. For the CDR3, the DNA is TGCGCCAGCAGCTTGGCTGAGGGGGCGAAGGGTCAGTACTTC. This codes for CASSLAEGAKGQYF.

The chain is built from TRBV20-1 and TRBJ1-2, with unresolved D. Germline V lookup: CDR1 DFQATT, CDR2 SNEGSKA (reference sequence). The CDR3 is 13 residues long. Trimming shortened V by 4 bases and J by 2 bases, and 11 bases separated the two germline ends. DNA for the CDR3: TGCAGTGCTATCGAAGAGACCAACTATGGCTACACCTTC. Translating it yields CSAIEETNYGYTF.

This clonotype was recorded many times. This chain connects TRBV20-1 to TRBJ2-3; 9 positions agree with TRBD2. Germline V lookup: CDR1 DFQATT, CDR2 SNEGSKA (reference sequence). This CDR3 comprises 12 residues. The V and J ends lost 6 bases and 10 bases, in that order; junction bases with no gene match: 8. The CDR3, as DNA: TGCAGTGCCACCGCTAGCGGGGTGGCGCAGTATTTT. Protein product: CSATASGVAQYF.

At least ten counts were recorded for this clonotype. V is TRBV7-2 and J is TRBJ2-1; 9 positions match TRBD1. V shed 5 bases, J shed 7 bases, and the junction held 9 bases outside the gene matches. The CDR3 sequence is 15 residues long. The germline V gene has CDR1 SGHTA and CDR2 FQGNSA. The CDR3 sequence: CASSPIQGALNEQFF. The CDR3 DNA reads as TGTGCCAGCAGCCCGATACAGGGGGCATTGAATGAGCAGTTCTTC.

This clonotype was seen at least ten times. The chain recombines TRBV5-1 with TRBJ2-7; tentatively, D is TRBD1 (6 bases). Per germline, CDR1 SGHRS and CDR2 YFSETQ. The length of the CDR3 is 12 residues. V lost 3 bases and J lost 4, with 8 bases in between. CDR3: CASSSGVYEQYF. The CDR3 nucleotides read TGCGCCAGCAGCTCAGGGGTATACGAGCAGTACTTC.

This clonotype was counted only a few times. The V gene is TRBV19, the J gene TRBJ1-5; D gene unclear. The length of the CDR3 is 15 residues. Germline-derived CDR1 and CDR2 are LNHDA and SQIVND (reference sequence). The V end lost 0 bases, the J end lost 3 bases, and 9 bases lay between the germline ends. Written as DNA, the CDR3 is TGTGCCAGTAGTATAGAGGGAAGGGCCAATCAGCCCCAGCATTTT. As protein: CASSIEGRANQPQHF.

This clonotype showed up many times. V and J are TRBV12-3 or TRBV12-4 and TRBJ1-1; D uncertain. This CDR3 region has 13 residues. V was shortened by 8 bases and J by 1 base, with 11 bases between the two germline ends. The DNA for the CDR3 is TGTGCCAGCTGCGATTGGGCGAACACTGAAGCTTTCTTT. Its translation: CASCDWANTEAFF.

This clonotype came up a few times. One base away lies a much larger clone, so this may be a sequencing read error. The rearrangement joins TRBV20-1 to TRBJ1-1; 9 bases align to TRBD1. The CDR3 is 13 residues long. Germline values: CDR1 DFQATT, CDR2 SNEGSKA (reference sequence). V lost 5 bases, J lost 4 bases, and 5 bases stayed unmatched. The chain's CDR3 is CSASRTGVTEAFF. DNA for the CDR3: TGCAGTGCTTCCAGGACAGGGGTCACTGAAGCTTTCTTT.

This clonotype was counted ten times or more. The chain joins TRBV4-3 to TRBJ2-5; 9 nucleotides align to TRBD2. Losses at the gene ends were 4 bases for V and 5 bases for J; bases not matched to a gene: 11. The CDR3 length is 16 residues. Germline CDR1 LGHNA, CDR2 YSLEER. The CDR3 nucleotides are TGCGCCAGCAGCCCCTCAGCAGCGGGGGGTATTGAGACCCAGTACTTC. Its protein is CASSPSAAGGIETQYF.

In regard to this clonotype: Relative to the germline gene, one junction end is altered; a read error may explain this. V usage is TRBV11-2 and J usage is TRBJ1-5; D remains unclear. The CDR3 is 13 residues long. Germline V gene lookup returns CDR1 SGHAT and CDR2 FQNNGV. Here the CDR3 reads CASSLGKNRPQHF. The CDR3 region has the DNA TGTGCCAGCAGCTTAGGTAAAAATCGGCCCCAGCATTTT.